These 4 T cell receptor beta chains came from one sample sequenced in a study of CD8 T cells in Susac syndrome. cDNA came from about 0.5 to 1 ug RNA primed by random hexamers. TCRdb analysed the immunoSEQ multiplex PCR reads with MiXCR anew, one entry per CDR3 protein. The profile shows 250,000 to 300,000 distinct CDR3 sequences, almost 85% of them singletons. Sequencing used CD8+ T cells from PBMCs. These receptor sequences come from a human donor with multiple sclerosis.

The chain couples TRBV29-1 to TRBJ1-1; 7 positions agree with TRBD1. The CDR3 sequence is 12 residues long. With 6 bases clipped from V and 4 bases from J, the junction kept 5 bases outside the gene matches. Per germline, CDR1 SQVTM and CDR2 ANQGSEA. The CDR3, as DNA: TGCAGCGTCCTGGGGGACAGCACTGAAGCTTTCTTT. Translating it yields CSVLGDSTEAFF.

The V gene is TRBV27, the J gene TRBJ2-7; 9 nucleotides agree with TRBD1. The V gene end was trimmed by 4 bases and the J gene end by 2 bases; junction bases not matched to a gene: 18. CDR1 and CDR2 from the germline V gene are MNHEY and SMNVEV (reference sequence). The CDR3 has 19 residues. The CDR3: CASSSVLKEDRGDPYEQYF. CDR3 in DNA: TGTGCCAGCAGTTCAGTACTAAAGGAGGACAGGGGTGATCCCTACGAGCAGTACTTC.

J is TRBJ1-2 and V is TRBV6-5; D ambiguous. Per the germline V gene, CDR1 is MNHEY and CDR2 is SVGAGI. V lost 0 bases and J 4 bases, leaving 12 bases between the germline ends. This CDR3 spans 15 amino acids. The CDR3 coding sequence is TGTGCCAGCAGTTACTCGACGTTGGCAGGCTATGGCTACACCTTC. It yields the protein CASSYSTLAGYGYTF.

This clonotype was observed once. This chain links TRBV19 with TRBJ2-1, with 11 nucleotides matching TRBD2. The V and J ends lost 6 bases and 7 bases, in that order; junction bases with no gene match: 5. This CDR3 has 14 amino acids. In germline, CDR1 is LNHDA, CDR2 SQIVND (reference sequence). The CDR3 sequence is CASSLTSGMNEQFF. The DNA of the CDR3 is TGTGCCAGTAGCTTGACTAGCGGGATGAATGAGCAGTTCTTC. Using reference TRBV19 and TRBJ2-1 for the parts outside the CDR3, the full variable domain is DGGITQSPKYLFRKEGQNVTLSCEQNLNHDAMYWYRQDPGQGLRLIYYSQIVNDFQKGDIAEGYSVSREKKESFPLTVTSAQKNPTAFYLCASSLTSGMNEQFFGPGTRLTVL.